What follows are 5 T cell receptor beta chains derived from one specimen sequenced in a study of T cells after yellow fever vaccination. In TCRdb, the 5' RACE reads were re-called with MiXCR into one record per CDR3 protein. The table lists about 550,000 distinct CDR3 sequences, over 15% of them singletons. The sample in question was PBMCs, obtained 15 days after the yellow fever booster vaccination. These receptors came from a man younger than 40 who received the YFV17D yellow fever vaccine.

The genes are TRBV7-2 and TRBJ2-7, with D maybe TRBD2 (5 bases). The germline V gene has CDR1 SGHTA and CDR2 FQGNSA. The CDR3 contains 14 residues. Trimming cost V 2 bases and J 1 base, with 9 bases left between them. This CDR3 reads CASSLKRQSYEQYF. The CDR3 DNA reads TGTGCCAGCAGCTTAAAGCGGCAGTCCTACGAGCAGTACTTC.

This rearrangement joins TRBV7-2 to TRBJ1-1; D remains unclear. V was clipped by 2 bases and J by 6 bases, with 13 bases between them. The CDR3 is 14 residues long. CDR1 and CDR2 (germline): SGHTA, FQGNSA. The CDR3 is CASSLLKNGAEAFF. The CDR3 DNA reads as TGTGCCAGCAGCTTACTTAAAAATGGCGCTGAAGCTTTCTTT. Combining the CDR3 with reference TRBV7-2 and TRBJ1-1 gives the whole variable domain GAGVSQSPSNKVTEKGKDVELRCDPISGHTALYWYRQSLGQGLEFLIYFQGNSAPDKSGLPSDRFSAERTGGSVSTLTIQRTQQEDSAVYLCASSLLKNGAEAFFGQGTRLTVV.

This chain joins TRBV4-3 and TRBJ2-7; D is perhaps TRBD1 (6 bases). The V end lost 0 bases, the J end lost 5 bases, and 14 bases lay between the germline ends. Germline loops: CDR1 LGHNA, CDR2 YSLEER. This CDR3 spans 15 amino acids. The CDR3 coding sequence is TGCGCCAGCAGCCAAGACCCGGCAGGGGCCGACGAGCAGTACTTC. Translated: CASSQDPAGADEQYF.

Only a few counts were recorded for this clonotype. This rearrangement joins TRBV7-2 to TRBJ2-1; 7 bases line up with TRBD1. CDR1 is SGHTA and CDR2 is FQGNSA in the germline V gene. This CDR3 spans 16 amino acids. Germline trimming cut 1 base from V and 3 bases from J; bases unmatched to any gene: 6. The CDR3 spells CASSLVGDRVYNEQFF. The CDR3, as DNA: TGTGCCAGCAGCTTAGTCGGCGACAGGGTCTACAATGAGCAGTTCTTC.

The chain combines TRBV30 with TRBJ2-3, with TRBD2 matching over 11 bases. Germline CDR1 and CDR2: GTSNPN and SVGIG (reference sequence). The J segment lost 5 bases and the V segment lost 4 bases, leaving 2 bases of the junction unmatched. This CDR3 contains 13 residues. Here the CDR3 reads CAWTGLAGDTQYF. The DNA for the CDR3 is TGTGCCTGGACCGGACTAGCGGGAGATACGCAGTATTTT.